The 8 T cell receptor beta chains reported below all come from one sample, sequenced in a study of CD8 T cells in ankylosing spondylitis (dated by TCRdb to about 2017). Library preparation employed 5' RACE. The listed sequencing device is Illumina HiSeq 2500. TCRdb reprocessed the public reads (quality trimming at Q25 with fastp, clone calling with MiXCR) and kept in-frame beta chains. A single entry per CDR3 protein holds the most common genes and DNA from its merged rows. For this sample there are 200,000 to 300,000 distinct CDR3 sequences; roughly a tenth appear just once. The biggest ten clones account for about 2.8% of the sample. The sequenced material came from blood, either unsorted or a sorted T cell fraction (not recorded which). The source is a male donor with ankylosing spondylitis or in good health (not recorded which).

This clonotype was counted at least ten times. As DNA, the CDR3 is TGCAGCGTTGGGGAAGGCAACTATGGCTACACCTTC. Protein sequence: CSVGEGNYGYTF. The chain combines TRBV29-1 with TRBJ1-2; no clear D. This CDR3 comprises 12 residues. V lost 4 bases to trimming and J lost 2 bases, with 8 bases between them. Per the germline V gene, CDR1 is SQVTM and CDR2 is ANQGSEA.

At least ten counts were recorded for this clonotype. The V gene is TRBV5-4, the J gene TRBJ2-1; D not certain. V was pared by 0 bases and J by 9 bases, with 4 bases between. Germline values: CDR1 SGHNT, CDR2 YYREEE (reference sequence). There are 11 residues in the CDR3. CDR3 in amino acids: CASSLEVEQFF. CDR3 coding DNA: TGTGCCAGCAGCTTGGAGGTTGAGCAGTTCTTC.

This clonotype came up a few times. V and J are TRBV6-1 and TRBJ2-2, with 9 positions matching TRBD2. The CDR3 is made up of 15 amino acids. V was clipped by 7 bases and J by 2 bases; unmatched bases: 5. Germline V gene data show CDR1 as MNHNS and CDR2 as SASEGT. The CDR3 loop reads CASTPSGANTGELFF. In nucleotides, the CDR3 is TGTGCCAGCACTCCTAGCGGGGCCAACACCGGGGAGCTGTTTTTT.

This clonotype showed up many times. This chain joins TRBV5-5 and TRBJ2-5; 9 bases map to TRBD1. Germline assignment: CDR1 SGHKS and CDR2 YYEKEE (reference sequence). The CDR3 consists of 14 residues. V lost 1 base, J lost 4 bases, and 2 bases stayed unmatched. CDR3 DNA sequence: TGTGCCAGCAGCTTGATGGACAGGGGAGAGACCCAGTACTTC. Encoded protein: CASSLMDRGETQYF.

The chain links TRBV28 to TRBJ2-7; the D call may be TRBD1 or TRBD2 (5 bases each). The CDR3 consists of 15 residues. The V end lost 5 bases, the J end lost 5 bases, and 19 bases lay between the germline ends. The germline gives CDR1 MDHEN, CDR2 SYDVKM. CDR3 sequence: CASSPHQTGADEQYF. The CDR3 DNA is TGTGCCAGCAGTCCTCATCAAACCGGGGCTGACGAGCAGTACTTC.

V gene TRBV3-1 combines with J gene TRBJ2-6, with 12 bases lining up with TRBD1. This CDR3 has 19 amino acids. Germline CDR1 and CDR2: LGHDT and YNNKEL (reference sequence). Trimming cost V 8 bases and J 3 bases; bases outside gene matches: 14. The CDR3 DNA sequence: TGTGCCAGCTGTCCCCATCGGGGACAGGGGGCGCTTGGGGCCAACGTCCTGACTTTC. The encoded protein is CASCPHRGQGALGANVLTF. Together with reference TRBV3-1 and TRBJ2-6, the CDR3 gives the full variable domain: DTAVSQTPKYLVTQMGNDKSIKCEQNLGHDTMYWYKQDSKKFLKIMFSYNNKELIINETVPNRFSPKSPDKAHLNLHINSLELGDSAVYFCASCPHRGQGALGANVLTFGAGSRLTVL.

This clonotype was detected ten times or more. The rearrangement joins TRBV6-1 to TRBJ1-2; 7 nucleotides line up with TRBD1. J lost 4 bases, V lost 7 bases, and 15 bases had no gene match. From germline, CDR1 is MNHNS and CDR2 SASEGT. The CDR3 has 16 amino acids. The CDR3 DNA is TGTGCCAGCACCCCAGGGGGGGTAGACAGAGGCTATGGCTACACCTTC. It is translated as CASTPGGVDRGYGYTF.

At least ten counts were recorded for this clonotype. The V call is TRBV29-1, the J call TRBJ2-5; perhaps TRBD1 as D (6 bases). The V gene's germline CDR1 is SQVTM and CDR2 ANQGSEA. This CDR3 is built from 13 residues. Trimming removed 4 bases at V and 4 bases at J, with 13 bases between. In nucleotides, the CDR3 is TGCAGCGTTGTAGACAGGAGATCAGAGACCCAGTACTTC. Translation: CSVVDRRSETQYF. Filled out from reference TRBV29-1 and TRBJ2-5, the complete variable domain reads SAVISQKPSRDICQRGTSLTIQCQVDSQVTMMFWYRQQPGQSLTLIATANQGSEATYESGFVIDKFPISRPNLTFSTLTVSNMSPEDSSIYLCSVVDRRSETQYFGPGTRLLVL.